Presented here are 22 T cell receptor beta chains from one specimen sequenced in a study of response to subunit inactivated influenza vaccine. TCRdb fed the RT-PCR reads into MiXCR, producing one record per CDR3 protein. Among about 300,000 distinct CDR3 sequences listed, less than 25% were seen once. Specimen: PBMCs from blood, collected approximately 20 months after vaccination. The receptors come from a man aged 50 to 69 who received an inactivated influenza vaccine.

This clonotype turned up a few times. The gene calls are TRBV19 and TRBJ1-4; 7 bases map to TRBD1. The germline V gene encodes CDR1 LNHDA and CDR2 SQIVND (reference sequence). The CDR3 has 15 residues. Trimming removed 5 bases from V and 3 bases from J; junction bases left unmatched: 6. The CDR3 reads CASSQAGTANEKLFF. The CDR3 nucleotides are TGTGCCAGTAGTCAAGCCGGGACAGCTAATGAAAAACTGTTTTTT.

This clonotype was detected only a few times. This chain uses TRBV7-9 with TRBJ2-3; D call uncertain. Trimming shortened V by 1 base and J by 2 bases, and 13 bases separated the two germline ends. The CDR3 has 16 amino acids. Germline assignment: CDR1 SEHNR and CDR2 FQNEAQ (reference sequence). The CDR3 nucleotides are TGTGCCAGCAGCTTAGTTTTCAGCAAACCCACAGATACGCAGTATTTT. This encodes CASSLVFSKPTDTQYF.

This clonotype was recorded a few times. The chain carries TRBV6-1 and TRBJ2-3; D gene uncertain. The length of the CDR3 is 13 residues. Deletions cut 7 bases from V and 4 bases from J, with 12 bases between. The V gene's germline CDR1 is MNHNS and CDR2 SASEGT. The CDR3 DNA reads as TGTGCCAGCAAGATCCCGACGGCAGATACGCAGTATTTT. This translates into CASKIPTADTQYF.

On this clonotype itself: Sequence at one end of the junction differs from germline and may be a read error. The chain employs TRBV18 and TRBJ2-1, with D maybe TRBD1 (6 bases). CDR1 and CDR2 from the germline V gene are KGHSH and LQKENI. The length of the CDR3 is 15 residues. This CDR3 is CATSRLTGIYNEQFF. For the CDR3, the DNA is TGTGCCACCTCAAGGCTCACAGGGATCTACAATGAGCAGTTCTTC.

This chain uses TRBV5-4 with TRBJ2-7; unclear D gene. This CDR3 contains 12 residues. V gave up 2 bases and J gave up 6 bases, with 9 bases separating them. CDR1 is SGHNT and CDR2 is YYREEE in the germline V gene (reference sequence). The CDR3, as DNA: TGTGCCAGCAGCTTTGACGACGTCGAGCAGTACTTC. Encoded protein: CASSFDDVEQYF.

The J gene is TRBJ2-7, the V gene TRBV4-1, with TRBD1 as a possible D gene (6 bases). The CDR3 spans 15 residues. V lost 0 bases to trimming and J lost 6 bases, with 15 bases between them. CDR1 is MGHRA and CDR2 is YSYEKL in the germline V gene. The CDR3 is CASSQEGRGSGEQYF. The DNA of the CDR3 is TGCGCCAGCAGCCAAGAGGGTAGGGGGTCTGGCGAGCAGTACTTC.

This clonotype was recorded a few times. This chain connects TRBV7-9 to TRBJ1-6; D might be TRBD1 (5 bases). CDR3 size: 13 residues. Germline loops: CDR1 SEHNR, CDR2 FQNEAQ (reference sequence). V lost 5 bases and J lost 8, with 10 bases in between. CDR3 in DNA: TGTGCCAGCAGCCCCCAGGGAGATTCACCCCTCCACTTT. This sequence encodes CASSPQGDSPLHF.

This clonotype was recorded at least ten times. In DNA form, the CDR3 reads TGTGCCAGCAGCCCGAGACAGGGGAGACCTGGGGCCAACGTCCTGACTTTC. This translates into CASSPRQGRPGANVLTF. The rearrangement links TRBV7-2 to TRBJ2-6; TRBD1 matches 8 bases. This CDR3 is 17 amino acids long. Germline lookup yields CDR1 SGHTA and CDR2 FQGNSA. V dropped 5 bases and J dropped 2; count of bases not matched to a gene: 8.

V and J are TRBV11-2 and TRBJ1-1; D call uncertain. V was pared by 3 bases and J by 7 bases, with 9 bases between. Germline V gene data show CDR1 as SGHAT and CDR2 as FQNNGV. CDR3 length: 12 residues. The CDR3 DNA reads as TGTGCCAGCAGCTTCCGAACGAGTGAAGCTTTCTTT. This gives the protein CASSFRTSEAFF. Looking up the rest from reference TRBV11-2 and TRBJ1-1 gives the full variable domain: EAGVAQSPRYKIIEKRQSVAFWCNPISGHATLYWYQQILGQGPKLLIQFQNNGVVDDSQLPKDRFSAERLKGVDSTLKIQPAKLEDSAVYLCASSFRTSEAFFGQGTRLTVV.

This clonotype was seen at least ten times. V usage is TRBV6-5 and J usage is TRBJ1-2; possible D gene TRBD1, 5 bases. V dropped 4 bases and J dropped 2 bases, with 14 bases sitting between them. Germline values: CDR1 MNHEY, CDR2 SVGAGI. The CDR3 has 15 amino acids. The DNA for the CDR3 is TGTGCCAGCAGTTCCCGGGAGCAGGGCAACTATGGCTACACCTTC. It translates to CASSSREQGNYGYTF.

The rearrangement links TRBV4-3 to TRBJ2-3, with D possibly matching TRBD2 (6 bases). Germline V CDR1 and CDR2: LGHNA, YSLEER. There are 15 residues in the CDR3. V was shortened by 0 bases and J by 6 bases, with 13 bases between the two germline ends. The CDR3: CASSQEVGGADTQYF. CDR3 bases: TGCGCCAGCAGCCAAGAGGTGGGGGGAGCCGATACGCAGTATTTT.

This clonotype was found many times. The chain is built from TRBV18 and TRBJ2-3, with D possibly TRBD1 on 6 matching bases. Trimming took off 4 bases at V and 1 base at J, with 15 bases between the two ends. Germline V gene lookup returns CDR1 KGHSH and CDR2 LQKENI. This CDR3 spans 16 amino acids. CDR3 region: CASSRTGSGGTDTQYF. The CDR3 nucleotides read TGTGCCAGCTCACGTACAGGGTCAGGTGGCACAGATACGCAGTATTTT.

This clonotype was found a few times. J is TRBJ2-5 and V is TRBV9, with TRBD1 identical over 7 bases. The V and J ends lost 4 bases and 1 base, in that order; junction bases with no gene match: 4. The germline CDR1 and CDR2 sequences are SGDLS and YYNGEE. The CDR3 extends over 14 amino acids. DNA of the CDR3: TGTGCCAGCAGCACTGGGACAGTCCAAGAGACCCAGTACTTC. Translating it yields CASSTGTVQETQYF.

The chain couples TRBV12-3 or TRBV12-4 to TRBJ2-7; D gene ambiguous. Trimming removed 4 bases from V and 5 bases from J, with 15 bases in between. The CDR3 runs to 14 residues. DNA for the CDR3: TGTGCCAGCAGTTCGCGGATAGCTGGGCACGAGCAGTACTTC. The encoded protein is CASSSRIAGHEQYF.

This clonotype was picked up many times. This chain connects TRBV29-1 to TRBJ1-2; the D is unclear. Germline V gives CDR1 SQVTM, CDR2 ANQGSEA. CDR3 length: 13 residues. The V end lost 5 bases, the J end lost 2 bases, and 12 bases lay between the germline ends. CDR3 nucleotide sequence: TGCAGCGTTTTCGACCCTTCAAACTATGGCTACACCTTC. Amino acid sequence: CSVFDPSNYGYTF.

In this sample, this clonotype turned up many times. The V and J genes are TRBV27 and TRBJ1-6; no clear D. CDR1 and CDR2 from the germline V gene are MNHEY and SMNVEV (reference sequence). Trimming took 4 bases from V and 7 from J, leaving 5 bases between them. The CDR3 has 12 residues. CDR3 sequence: CASSYQNSPLHF. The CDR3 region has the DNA TGTGCCAGCAGTTACCAAAATTCACCCCTCCACTTT.

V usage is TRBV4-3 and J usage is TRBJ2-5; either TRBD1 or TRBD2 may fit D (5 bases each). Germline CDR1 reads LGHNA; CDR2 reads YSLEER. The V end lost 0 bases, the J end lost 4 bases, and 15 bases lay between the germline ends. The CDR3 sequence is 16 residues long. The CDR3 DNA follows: TGCGCCAGCAGCCAAGATGTTGGGTGGGGGACAGAGACCCAGTACTTC. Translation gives CASSQDVGWGTETQYF.

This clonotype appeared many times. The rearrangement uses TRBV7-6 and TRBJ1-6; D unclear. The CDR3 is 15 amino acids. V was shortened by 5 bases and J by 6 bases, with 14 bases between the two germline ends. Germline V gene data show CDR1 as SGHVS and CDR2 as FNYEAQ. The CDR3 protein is CASSPSVQINSPLHF. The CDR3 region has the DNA TGTGCCAGCAGCCCTAGTGTCCAGATTAATTCACCCCTCCACTTT.

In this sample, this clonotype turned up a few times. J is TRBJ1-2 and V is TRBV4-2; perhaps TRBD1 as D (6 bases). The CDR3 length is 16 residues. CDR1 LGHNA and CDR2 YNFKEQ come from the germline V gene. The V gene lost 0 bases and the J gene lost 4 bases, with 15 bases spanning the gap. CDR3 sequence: CASSQDLWGGSYGYTF. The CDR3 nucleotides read TGTGCCAGCAGCCAAGATTTATGGGGGGGCTCCTATGGCTACACCTTC.

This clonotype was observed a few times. The CDR3 sequence is CASSFSGTGLFDEQFF. The CDR3 DNA follows: TGTGCCAGCAGCTTTTCTGGGACAGGGTTGTTCGATGAGCAGTTCTTC. This chain joins TRBV5-6 and TRBJ2-1, with 9 bases aligning to TRBD1. V was pared by 2 bases and J by 8 bases, with 11 bases of the junction left unmatched. The CDR3 extends over 16 amino acids. Germline V lookup: CDR1 SGHDT, CDR2 YYEEEE.

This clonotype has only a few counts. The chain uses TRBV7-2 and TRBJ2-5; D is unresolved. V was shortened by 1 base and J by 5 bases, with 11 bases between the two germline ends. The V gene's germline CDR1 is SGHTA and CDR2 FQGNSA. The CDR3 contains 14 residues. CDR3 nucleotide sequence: TGTGCCAGCAGCTTAGATACCGGGTGGGAGACCCAGTACTTC. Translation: CASSLDTGWETQYF.

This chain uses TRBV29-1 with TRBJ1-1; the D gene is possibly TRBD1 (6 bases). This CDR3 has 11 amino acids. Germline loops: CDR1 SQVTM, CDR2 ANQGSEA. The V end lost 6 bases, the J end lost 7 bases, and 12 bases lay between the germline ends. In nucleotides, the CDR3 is TGCAGCGTCAAAAGGGGGTTTGAAGCTTTCTTT. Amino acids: CSVKRGFEAFF.